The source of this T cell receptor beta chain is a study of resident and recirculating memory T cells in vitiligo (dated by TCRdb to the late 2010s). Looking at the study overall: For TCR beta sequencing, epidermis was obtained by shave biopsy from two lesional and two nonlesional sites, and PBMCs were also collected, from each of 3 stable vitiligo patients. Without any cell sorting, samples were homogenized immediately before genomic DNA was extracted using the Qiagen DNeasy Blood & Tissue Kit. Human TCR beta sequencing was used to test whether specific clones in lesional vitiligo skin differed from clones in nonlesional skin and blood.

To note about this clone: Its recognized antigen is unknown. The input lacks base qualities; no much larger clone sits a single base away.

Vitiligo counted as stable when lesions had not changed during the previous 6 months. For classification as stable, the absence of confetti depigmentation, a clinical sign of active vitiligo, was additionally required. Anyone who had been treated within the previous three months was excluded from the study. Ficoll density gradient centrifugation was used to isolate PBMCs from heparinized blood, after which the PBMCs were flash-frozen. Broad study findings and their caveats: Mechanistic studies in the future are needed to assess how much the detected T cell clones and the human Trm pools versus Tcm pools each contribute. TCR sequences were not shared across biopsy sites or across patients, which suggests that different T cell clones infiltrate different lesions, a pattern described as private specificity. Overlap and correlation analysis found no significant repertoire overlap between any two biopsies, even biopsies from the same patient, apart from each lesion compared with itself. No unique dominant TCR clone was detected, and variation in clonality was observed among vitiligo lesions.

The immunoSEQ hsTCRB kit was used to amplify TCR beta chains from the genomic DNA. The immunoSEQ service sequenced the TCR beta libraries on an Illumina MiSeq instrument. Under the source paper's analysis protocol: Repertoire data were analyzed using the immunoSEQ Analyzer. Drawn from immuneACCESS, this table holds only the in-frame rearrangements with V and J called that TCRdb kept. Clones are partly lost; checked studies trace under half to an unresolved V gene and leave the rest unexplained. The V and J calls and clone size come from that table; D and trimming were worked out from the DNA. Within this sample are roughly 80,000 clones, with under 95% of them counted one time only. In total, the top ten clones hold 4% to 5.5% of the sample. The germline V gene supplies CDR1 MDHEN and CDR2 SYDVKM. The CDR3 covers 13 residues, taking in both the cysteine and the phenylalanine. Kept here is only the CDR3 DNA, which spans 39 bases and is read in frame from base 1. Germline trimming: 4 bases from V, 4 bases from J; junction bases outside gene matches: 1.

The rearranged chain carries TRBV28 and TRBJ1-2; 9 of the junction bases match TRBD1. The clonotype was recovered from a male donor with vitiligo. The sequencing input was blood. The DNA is TGTGCCAGCAGTTGGACAGGGGCCTATGGCTACACCTTC. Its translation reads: CASSWTGAYGYTF.